This TCR beta chain comes out of a study of regulatory T cells in long-lasting Graves disease. TCR beta libraries were built with iRepertoire HTBI primers and Arm-PCR of CDR3 regions. TCRdb redid the calling of the multiplex PCR reads with MiXCR, one entry per CDR3 protein. Seen here are over 350,000 distinct CDR3 sequences, approximately 15% observed once, and the top ten hold about 8.2%. In this sample, this clonotype turned up many times. Germline V gives CDR1 SGHNT, CDR2 YENEEA. This CDR3 is built from 12 residues. Trimming left V 5 bases short and J 4 bases short, with 8 bases between. The time point was: newly diagnosed GD, antithyroid drugs for less than 3 months. Preparation of the TCR library used RNA extracted from PBMCs. An endocrinology unit in Xi'an, China, supplied the patients. These sequences were also reported in another study, on T cells in Graves' hyperthyroidism and ophthalmopathy. That study adds: Patients with uncontrolled infections, other autoimmune diseases, pregnancy or lactation were excluded.

The source of this sequence is a woman aged 40 to 50 with Graves disease. The sequences come from peripheral blood mononuclear cells (PBMCs), collected at new diagnosis, from a patient treated with antithyroid drugs. The chain recombines TRBV11-3 with TRBJ1-1; D is unclear. The CDR3 bases are TGTGCCAGCAGCGCCTCATTCACTGAAGCTTTCTTT. It yields the protein CASSASFTEAFF.